This passage covers 10 T cell receptor beta chains from one sample sequenced in a study of Ad26.COV2.S vaccination and SARS-CoV-2 variants. The table came from immunoSEQ multiplex PCR; TCRdb's copy has only in-frame clones and leaves some out. The data show about 350,000 clones, around 90% seen once. Sequenced here: peripheral blood, sampled after recovery from COVID-19. These receptors originate from a human donor who had recovered from COVID-19.

The V call is TRBV7-2, the J call TRBJ2-7; a possible D gene is TRBD2 (7 bases). The germline V and J ends were trimmed by 3 bases and 2 bases, with 11 bases remaining between them. The CDR3 is 14 amino acids. Germline V gives CDR1 SGHTA, CDR2 FQGNSA. CDR3 loop: CASSFWGGTYEQYF. CDR3 sequence (DNA): TGTGCCAGCAGCTTTTGGGGGGGCACCTACGAGCAGTACTTC.

The chain uses TRBV3-1 (or the pseudogene TRBV3-2) and TRBJ2-5; D is unresolved. The CDR3 consists of 14 residues. CDR1 is LGHDT, CDR2 YNNKEL, per germline (reference sequence). Trimming pared 4 bases from V and 0 bases from J, leaving 9 bases between. CDR3 sequence reads: CASSPPPDQETQYF. The DNA for the CDR3 is TGTGCCAGCAGCCCCCCCCCAGACCAAGAGACCCAGTACTTC.

This rearrangement joins TRBV5-1 to TRBJ1-1; perhaps TRBD1 as D (5 bases). This CDR3 spans 15 amino acids. Trimming stripped 4 bases from V and 3 bases from J, with 16 bases between. Germline assignment: CDR1 SGHRS and CDR2 YFSETQ. CDR3 sequence: CASSLMTGTDTEAFF. CDR3 bases: TGCGCCAGCAGCCTCATGACCGGGACTGACACTGAAGCTTTCTTT.

The chain is built from TRBV12-3 or TRBV12-4 and TRBJ1-4; no definite D call. This CDR3 contains 13 residues. The V and J ends lost 1 base and 9 bases respectively, with 9 bases between them. DNA of the CDR3: TGTGCCAGCAGTTTAGATTTCACCCAAAAACTGTTTTTT. Translated, it gives CASSLDFTQKLFF.

Turning to this clone: The same CDR3 also results from other DNA sequences found in this sample. The CDR3 sequence is CASSLGGDYGYTF. In DNA form, the CDR3 reads TGCGCCAGCAGCTTAGGGGGCGACTATGGCTACACCTTC. The gene calls are TRBV5-1 and TRBJ1-2; 7 nucleotides align to TRBD1. Trimming removed 2 bases from V and 3 bases from J; junction bases left unmatched: 1. Germline-derived CDR1 and CDR2 are SGHRS and YFSETQ. CDR3 length: 13 residues.

This sequence joins TRBV3-1 (or the pseudogene TRBV3-2) and TRBJ1-3, with 10 bases lining up with TRBD1. The junction had 4 bases not matched to a gene; V was cut back by 0 bases and J by 8 bases. This CDR3 comprises 15 residues. Germline CDR1 reads LGHDT; CDR2 reads YNNKEL (reference sequence). CDR3 coding DNA: TGTGCCAGCAGCCAAGATCGGACAGGGGGTTACACCATATATTTT. The encoded protein is CASSQDRTGGYTIYF.

The CDR3, as DNA: TGTGCCAGCAGCGATCGACAGTTGAGTATCTACGAGCAGTACTTC. Its translation is CASSDRQLSIYEQYF. This chain joins TRBV5-8 and TRBJ2-7; D might be TRBD1 (5 bases). This CDR3 is 15 amino acids long. V gave up 4 bases and J gave up 3 bases, with 17 bases separating them. Germline V gene lookup returns CDR1 SGHTS and CDR2 YDEGEE.

This clone showed up just once. The chain couples TRBV7-9 to TRBJ1-4; 9 positions agree with TRBD1. The CDR3 is 14 residues long. Trimming cost V 6 bases and J 6 bases; bases outside gene matches: 5. CDR1 is SEHNR, CDR2 FQNEAQ, per germline (reference sequence). DNA for the CDR3: TGTGCCAGCAGGGGACAGGGAAAGGATGAAAAACTGTTTTTT. Protein sequence: CASRGQGKDEKLFF.

In its sample, this clone was seen once. The rearrangement uses TRBV5-6 and TRBJ1-4, with 10 bases lining up with TRBD1. The CDR3 length is 15 residues. CDR1 SGHDT and CDR2 YYEEEE come from the germline V gene. Unmatched junction bases numbered 6, after V lost 4 bases and J lost 6 bases. The DNA of the CDR3 is TGTGCCAGCAGCGAATCCGGGACAGGGGATGAAAAACTGTTTTTT. This gives the protein CASSESGTGDEKLFF.

This CDR3 is CASSQTGGEQFF. The CDR3 region has the DNA TGTGCCAGCAGTCAAACCGGGGGTGAGCAGTTCTTC. V gene TRBV6-4 combines with J gene TRBJ2-1; tentative D call: TRBD2 (6 bases). The length of the CDR3 is 12 residues. CDR1 MRHNA and CDR2 SNTAGT come from the germline V gene. Deletions cut 5 bases from V and 9 bases from J, with 11 bases between.